This T cell receptor beta chain was retrieved from a study of blood T cell repertoires in COVID-19 (TCRdb year 2020). Describing the broader study: Samples from collaborators originated in the United States, Italy and Spain and spanned both the acute and convalescent phases of COVID-19. The material from the prospective study consisted of cDNA or gDNA derived from T cells, B-cell-depleted T cells, or PBMCs. The dataset comprised deeply sampled blood TCRbeta repertoires from subjects exposed to, actively infected with, or recovered from COVID-19. A freely available public database, intended as a resource for researchers studying the immune response to SARS-CoV-2, is where the repertoires were released. Samples came from the ongoing ImmuneRACE study (first 160 participants) plus 1,254 subjects from 6 global collaborators. A de-identified subject ID, COVID-19 status, age in years and sex were almost always included in the sample metadata. HLA class I and class II types, where available, came from metadata supplied by the sample provider rather than from assay-based typing.

The paper as a whole reports these results and caveats: Clinical and demographic metadata were provided uncurated, with the amount varying by source and participant.

In the prospective study, participants were roughly 18 to 100 years old, resided in 25 or so geographic areas of the United States, and were enrolled through a virtual design. In the prospective study, participants were assigned to cohorts based on the clinical history participants reported in a screening survey and a study questionnaire. A participant counted as exposed if, within 2 weeks of entering the study, that participant had been in contact with someone who had a PCR-confirmed or clinician-diagnosed COVID-19 case. In the prospective study, whole blood, serum and a nasopharyngeal or oropharyngeal swab were collected from each participant by mobile phlebotomists. Prospective study participants could optionally give additional blood draws and questionnaires over an approximately two-month period. Before DNA extraction, prospective study blood samples were shipped either frozen or at room temperature.

The immunoSEQ Assay, a bias-controlled multiplex PCR, was used to amplify TCRbeta CDR3 regions from genomic DNA. Per the source publication's procedure: Within the assay, amplification of reference gene primers was used to estimate how many nucleated cells each sample contained. Sequence reads were collapsed and filtered to measure the absolute abundance of every unique TCRbeta CDR3 rearrangement. Productive Simpson clonality was computed per sample as the square root of Simpson's diversity index over productive rearrangements. This immuneACCESS table, as held by TCRdb, lists in-frame sequences with V and J called but not all clones. Of the missing ones, under half trace to an unresolved V gene in checked studies; the others have no known cause. The V and J calls and the clone size are those of that table, but D and trimming were determined from the DNA. This sample has under 450,000 clones in its table, and about 89% of those were observed once. Clones ranked in the top ten supply about 0.78% of the sample.

To note about this clone: Its antigen is not yet known. One base away there is no much larger clone; base qualities are not given.

This sequence was found in a woman in her forties who had been exposed to COVID-19. The sample comprised PBMCs or T cells enriched from blood (not recorded which).

The CDR3 is CASSLAAGSSTDTQYF. At the DNA level, the sequence is TGTGCCAGCAGCTTAGCGGCGGGATCTAGCACAGATACGCAGTATTTT. Recombination linked TRBV7-8 to TRBJ2-3; the D gene is possibly TRBD2, with 6 bases matching. V is clipped by 0 bases and J by 0 bases, and the sequence between their germline boundaries is 10 bases long. The CDR3 runs 16 residues from the cysteine to the phenylalanine. The read is trimmed to its CDR3 DNA, 48 bases read in frame from base 1. From a lookup of the germline V gene, CDR1 and CDR2 are SGHVS and FQNEAQ.